This entry is about one T cell receptor beta chain. This clonotype was detected only a few times. No antigen is known for it. No much larger clonotype is one base removed from it; base qualities were not supplied. These data come from a study of T-cell reconstitution after alpha-beta-depleted transplantation in children (dated by TCRdb to about 2016). For the wider study: Using TCR repertoire profiling, the study quantitatively followed how T-cell immune reconstitution unfolded in children after TCRalphabeta/CD19-depleted allogeneic hematopoietic cell transplantation.

Library preparation employed PCR. Sequencing used an Illumina HiSeq 2500. To normalize quantification of the TCRbeta repertoire, the TCR libraries were built with molecular barcoding that relied on unique molecular identifiers. The public reads were quality trimmed at Q25 with fastp and then assembled into clones with MiXCR by TCRdb, keeping productive beta chains. Identical CDR3 protein sequences are pooled into one entry, listed with their most common genes and DNA. In this sample the table shows hundreds of thousands of distinct CDR3 sequences, about 11% of which occur a single time. The leading ten clones occupy 2% to 3% of the sample. The trim is 4 bases for V and 4 bases for J, with a gap of 13 bases between the germline ends. The CDR1 and CDR2 encoded by the germline V gene are MDHEN and SYDVKM. The CDR3 runs 14 amino acids, cysteine and phenylalanine included. The sequence is cut down to CDR3 DNA, 42 bases in frame from base 1.

Recombination joined TRBV28 with TRBJ1-1, and perhaps TRBD1 as D gene, on 5 matching bases. The sample here was PBMCs from the stem cell graft donor, taken from the stem cell graft. The source is a human donor who donated a stem cell graft to a child with acute lymphoblastic leukemia. The CDR3 protein is CASSSRDGGTEAFF. In nucleotide form, the sequence is TGTGCCAGCAGTTCCAGGGATGGTGGCACTGAAGCTTTCTTT. The full variable domain, completed from the reference TRBV28 and TRBJ1-1 proteins outside the CDR3, reads DVKVTQSSRYLVKRTGEKVFLECVQDMDHENMFWYRQDPGLGLRLIYFSYDVKMKEKGDIPEGYSVSREKKERFSLILESASTNQTSMYLCASSSRDGGTEAFFGQGTRLTVV.